This T cell receptor beta chain was retrieved from a study of graft-versus-host responses after intestinal transplantation. Findings and caveats of the study: Investigators detected GvH clones in recipient marrow, with some emerging earlier in ileum or blood. When patients had graft-donor T cell macrochimerism, their allografts held high graft-versus-host to host-versus-graft clonal ratios.

Produced via immunoSEQ multiplex PCR; TCRdb's table is partial and in-frame only. The table records some 130,000 clones, just over 90% of them present only once. With respect to this clone: What it binds is unknown.

The germline V gene encodes CDR1 SGHTS and CDR2 YDEGEE. J gave up 8 bases and V 2 bases, and 3 bases lay outside the gene matches. The CDR3 length is 13 residues. The receptor was derived from a human donor who received an intestinal transplant. This chain uses TRBV5-8 with TRBJ1-1, with 10 bases that match TRBD1. Here the sequenced sample was unstimulated CD4+ T cells sorted from spleen or lymph node cells, taken before intestinal transplant. The CDR3 sequence: CASSLRQGAEAFF. As DNA, the CDR3 is TGTGCCAGCAGCTTACGACAGGGGGCGGAAGCTTTCTTT.